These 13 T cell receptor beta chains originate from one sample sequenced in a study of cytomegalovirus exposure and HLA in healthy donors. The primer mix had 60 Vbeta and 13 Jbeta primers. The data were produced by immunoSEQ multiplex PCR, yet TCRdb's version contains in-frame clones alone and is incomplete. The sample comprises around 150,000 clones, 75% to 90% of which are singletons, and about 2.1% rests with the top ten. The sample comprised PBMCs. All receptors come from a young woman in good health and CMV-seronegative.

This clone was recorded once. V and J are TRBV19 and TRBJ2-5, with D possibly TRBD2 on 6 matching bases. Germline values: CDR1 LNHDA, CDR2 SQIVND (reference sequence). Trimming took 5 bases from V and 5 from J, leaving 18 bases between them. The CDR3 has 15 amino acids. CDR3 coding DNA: TGTGCCAGTAGTCTTTCTAGGAGGGGCTGGGAGACCCAGTACTTC. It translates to CASSLSRRGWETQYF.

For the CDR3, the DNA is TGTGCCAGCAGTTACTCCTGGACAGGGCACGGGGAGCTGTTTTTT. Translated, it gives CASSYSWTGHGELFF. The chain uses TRBV6-6 and TRBJ2-2; 8 nucleotides match TRBD1. This CDR3 is built from 15 residues. The V segment lost 0 bases and the J segment 7 bases; nucleotides outside the gene matches: 4. Looked up from germline, CDR1 is MNHNY and CDR2 is SVGAGI (reference sequence).

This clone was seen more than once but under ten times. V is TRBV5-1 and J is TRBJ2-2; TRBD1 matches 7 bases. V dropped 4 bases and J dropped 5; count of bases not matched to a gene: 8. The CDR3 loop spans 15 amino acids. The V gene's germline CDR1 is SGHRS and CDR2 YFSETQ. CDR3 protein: CASSPGTALTGELFF. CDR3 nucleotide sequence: TGCGCCAGCAGCCCCGGGACAGCCTTGACCGGGGAGCTGTTTTTT.

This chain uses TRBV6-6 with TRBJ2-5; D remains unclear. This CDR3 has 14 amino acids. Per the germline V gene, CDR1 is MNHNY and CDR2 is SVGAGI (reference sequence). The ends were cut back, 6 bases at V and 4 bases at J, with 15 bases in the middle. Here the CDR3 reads CASSSNSARETQYF. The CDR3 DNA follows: TGTGCCAGCAGCTCCAACAGTGCCCGAGAGACCCAGTACTTC.

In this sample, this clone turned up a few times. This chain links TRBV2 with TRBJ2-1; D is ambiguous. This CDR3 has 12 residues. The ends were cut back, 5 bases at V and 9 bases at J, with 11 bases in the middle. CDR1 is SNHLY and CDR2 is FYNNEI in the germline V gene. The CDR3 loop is CASSYSSGEQFF. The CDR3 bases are TGTGCCAGCAGTTATTCATCGGGTGAGCAGTTCTTC.

This CDR3 is CASSPPRTGDVEAFF. In nucleotides, the CDR3 is TGTGCCAGCAGCCCACCCCGGACAGGGGATGTTGAAGCTTTCTTT. The chain carries TRBV7-8 and TRBJ1-1, with 9 nucleotides matching TRBD1. The CDR3 runs 15 residues. V lost 5 bases and J lost 7; bases outside the gene matches: 11. Germline CDR1 SGHVS, CDR2 FQNEAQ.

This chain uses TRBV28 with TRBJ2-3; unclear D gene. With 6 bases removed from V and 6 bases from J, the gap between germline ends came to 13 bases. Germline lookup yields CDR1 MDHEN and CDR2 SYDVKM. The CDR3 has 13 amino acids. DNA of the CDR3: TGTGCCAGCAGCCCGTGGCATACCGATACGCAGTATTTT. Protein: CASSPWHTDTQYF.

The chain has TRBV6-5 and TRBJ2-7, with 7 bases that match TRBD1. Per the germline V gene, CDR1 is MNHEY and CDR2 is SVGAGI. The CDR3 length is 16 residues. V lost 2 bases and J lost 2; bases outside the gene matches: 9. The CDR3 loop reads CASSYRGGQVPYEQYF. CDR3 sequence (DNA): TGTGCCAGCAGTTACCGCGGAGGACAGGTTCCCTACGAGCAGTACTTC.

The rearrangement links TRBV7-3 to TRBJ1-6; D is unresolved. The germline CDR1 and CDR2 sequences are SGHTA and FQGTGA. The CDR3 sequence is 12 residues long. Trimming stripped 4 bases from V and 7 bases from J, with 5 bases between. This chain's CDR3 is CASSSPNSPLHF. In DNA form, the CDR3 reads TGTGCCAGCAGCTCCCCAAATTCACCCCTCCACTTT.

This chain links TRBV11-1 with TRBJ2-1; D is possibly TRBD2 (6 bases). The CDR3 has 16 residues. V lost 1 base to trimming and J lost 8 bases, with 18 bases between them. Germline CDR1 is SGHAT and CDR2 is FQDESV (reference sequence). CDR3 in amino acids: CASSLDLESGLYEQFF. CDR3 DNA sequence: TGTGCCAGCAGCTTAGACTTGGAGAGCGGGCTCTATGAGCAGTTCTTC. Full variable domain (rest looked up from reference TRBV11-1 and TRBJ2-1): EAEVAQSPRYKITEKSQAVAFWCDPISGHATLYWYRQILGQGPELLVQFQDESVVDDSQLPKDRFSAERLKGVDSTLKIQPAELGDSAMYLCASSLDLESGLYEQFFGPGTRLTVL.

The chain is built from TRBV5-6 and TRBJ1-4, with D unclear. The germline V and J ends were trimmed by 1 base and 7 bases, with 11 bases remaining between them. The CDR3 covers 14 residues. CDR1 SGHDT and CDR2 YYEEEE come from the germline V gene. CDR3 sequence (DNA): TGTGCCAGCAGCTTGCGGGCTGGGAGTGAAAAACTGTTTTTT. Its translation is CASSLRAGSEKLFF.

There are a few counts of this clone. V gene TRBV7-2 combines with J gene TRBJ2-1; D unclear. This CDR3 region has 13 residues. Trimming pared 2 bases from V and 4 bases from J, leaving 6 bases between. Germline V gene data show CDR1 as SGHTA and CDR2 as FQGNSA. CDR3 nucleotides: TGTGCCAGCAGCTTATCTCAGTACAATGAGCAGTTCTTC. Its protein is CASSLSQYNEQFF. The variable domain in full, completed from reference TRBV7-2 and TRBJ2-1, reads GAGVSQSPSNKVTEKGKDVELRCDPISGHTALYWYRQSLGQGLEFLIYFQGNSAPDKSGLPSDRFSAERTGGSVSTLTIQRTQQEDSAVYLCASSLSQYNEQFFGPGTRLTVL.

Here the CDR3 DNA reads TGTGCCAGCATGAGCACAGGGGGCGAGCAGTACTTC. Translating it yields CASMSTGGEQYF. V and J are TRBV6-5 and TRBJ2-7; TRBD1 matches at 8 bases. Germline V gene sequence: CDR1 MNHEY, CDR2 SVGAGI. The CDR3 extends over 12 amino acids. The junction had 5 bases not matched to a gene; V was cut back by 7 bases and J by 6 bases.